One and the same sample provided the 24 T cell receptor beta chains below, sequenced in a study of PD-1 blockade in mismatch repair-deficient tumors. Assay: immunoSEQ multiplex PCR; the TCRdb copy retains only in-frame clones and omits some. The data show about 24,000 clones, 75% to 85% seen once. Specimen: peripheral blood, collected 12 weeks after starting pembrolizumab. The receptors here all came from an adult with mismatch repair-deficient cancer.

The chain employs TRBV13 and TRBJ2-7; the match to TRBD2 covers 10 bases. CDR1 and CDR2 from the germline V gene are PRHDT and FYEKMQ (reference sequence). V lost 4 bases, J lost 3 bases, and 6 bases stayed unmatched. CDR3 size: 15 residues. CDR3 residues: CASSSGTSVFYEQYF. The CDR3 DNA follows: TGTGCCAGCAGCTCCGGGACTAGCGTCTTCTACGAGCAGTACTTC.

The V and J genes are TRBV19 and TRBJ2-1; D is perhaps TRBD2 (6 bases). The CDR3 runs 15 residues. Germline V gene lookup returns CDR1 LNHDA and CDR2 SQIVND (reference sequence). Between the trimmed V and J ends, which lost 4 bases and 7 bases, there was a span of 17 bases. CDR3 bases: TGTGCCAGTAGTACCTCCGTAGGACTATCAAATGAGCAGTTCTTC. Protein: CASSTSVGLSNEQFF.

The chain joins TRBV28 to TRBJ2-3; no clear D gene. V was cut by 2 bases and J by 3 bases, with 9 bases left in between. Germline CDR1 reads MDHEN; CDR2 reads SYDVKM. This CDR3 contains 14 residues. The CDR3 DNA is TGTGCCAGCAGTTTACGGACGCTTACAGATACGCAGTATTTT. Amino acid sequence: CASSLRTLTDTQYF.

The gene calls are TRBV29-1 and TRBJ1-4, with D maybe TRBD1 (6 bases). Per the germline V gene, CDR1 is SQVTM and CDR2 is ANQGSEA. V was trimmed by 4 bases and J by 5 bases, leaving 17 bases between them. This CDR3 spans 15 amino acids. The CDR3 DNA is TGCAGCGTTGGTATATCCACAGGGAACAATGAAAAACTGTTTTTT. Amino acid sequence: CSVGISTGNNEKLFF.

The CDR3 reads CASSLGQGVATDTQYF. CDR3 sequence (DNA): TGTGCCAGTAGTTTAGGACAGGGAGTGGCCACAGATACGCAGTATTTT. This sequence joins TRBV19 and TRBJ2-3; 8 bases align to TRBD1. V was clipped by 5 bases and J by 2 bases; unmatched bases: 9. Per the germline V gene, CDR1 is LNHDA and CDR2 is SQIVND (reference sequence). This CDR3 has 16 residues.

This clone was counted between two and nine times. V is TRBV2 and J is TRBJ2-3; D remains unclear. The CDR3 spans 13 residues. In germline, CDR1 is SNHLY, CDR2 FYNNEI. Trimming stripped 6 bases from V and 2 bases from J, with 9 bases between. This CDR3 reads CASSPPFTDTQYF. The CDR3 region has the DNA TGTGCCAGCAGCCCACCTTTCACAGATACGCAGTATTTT. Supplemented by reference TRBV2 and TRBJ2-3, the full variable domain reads EPEVTQTPSHQVTQMGQEVILRCVPISNHLYFYWYRQILGQKVEFLVSFYNNEISEKSEIFDDQFSVERPDGSNFTLKIRSTKLEDSAMYFCASSPPFTDTQYFGPGTRLTVL.

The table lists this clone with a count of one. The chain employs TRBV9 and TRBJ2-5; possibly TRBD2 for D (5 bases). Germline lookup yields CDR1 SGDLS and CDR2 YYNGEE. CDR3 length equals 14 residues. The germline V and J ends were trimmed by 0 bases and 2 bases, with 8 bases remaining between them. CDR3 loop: CASSVGGYQETQYF. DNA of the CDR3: TGTGCCAGCAGCGTAGGAGGGTATCAAGAGACCCAGTACTTC.

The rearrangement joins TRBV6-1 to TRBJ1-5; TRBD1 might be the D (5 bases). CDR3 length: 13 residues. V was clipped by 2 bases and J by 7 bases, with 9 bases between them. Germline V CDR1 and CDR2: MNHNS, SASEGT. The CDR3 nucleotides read TGTGCCAGCAGTGAAATTGAGGGGCAGCCCCAGCATTTT. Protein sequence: CASSEIEGQPQHF.

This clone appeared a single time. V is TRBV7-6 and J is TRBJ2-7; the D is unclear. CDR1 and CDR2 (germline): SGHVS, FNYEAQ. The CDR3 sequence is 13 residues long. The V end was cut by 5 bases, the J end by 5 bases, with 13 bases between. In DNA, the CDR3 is TGTGCCAGCAGCCCCGGCGCGGCTAACGAGCAGTACTTC. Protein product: CASSPGAANEQYF. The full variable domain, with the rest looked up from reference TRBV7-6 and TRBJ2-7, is GAGVSQSPRYKVTKRGQDVALRCDPISGHVSLYWYRQALGQGPEFLTYFNYEAQQDKSGLPNDRFSAERPEGSISTLTIQRTEQRDSAMYRCASSPGAANEQYFGPGTRLTVT.

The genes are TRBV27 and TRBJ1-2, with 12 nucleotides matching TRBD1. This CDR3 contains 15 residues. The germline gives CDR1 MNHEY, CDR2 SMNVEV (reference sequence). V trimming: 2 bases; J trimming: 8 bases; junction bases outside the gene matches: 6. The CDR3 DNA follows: TGTGCCAGCAGTTTAACGGGACAGGGGGCGGGGGGCTACACCTTC. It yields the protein CASSLTGQGAGGYTF.

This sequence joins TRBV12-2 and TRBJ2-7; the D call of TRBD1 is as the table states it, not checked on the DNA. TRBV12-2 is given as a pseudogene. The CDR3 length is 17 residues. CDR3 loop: CASRLVNSCDRAYEQYF. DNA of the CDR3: TGTGCAAGTCGCTTAGTAAATTCGTGTGACAGAGCCTACGAGCAGTACTTC.

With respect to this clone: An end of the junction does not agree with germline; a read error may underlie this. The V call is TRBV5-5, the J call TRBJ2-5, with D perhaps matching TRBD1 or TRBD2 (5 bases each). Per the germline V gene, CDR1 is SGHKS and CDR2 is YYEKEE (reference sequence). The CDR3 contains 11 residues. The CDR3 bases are TGTGCCAGCAGCTTCGGGGACCTTCAAAACTTC. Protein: CASSFGDLQNF.

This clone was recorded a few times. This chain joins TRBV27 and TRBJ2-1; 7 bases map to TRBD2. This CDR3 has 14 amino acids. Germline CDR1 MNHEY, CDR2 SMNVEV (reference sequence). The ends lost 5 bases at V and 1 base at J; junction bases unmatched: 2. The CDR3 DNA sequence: TGTGCCAGCAGTCTCGGGGGGTCCTACAATGAGCAGTTCTTC. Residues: CASSLGGSYNEQFF.

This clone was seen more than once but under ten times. CDR3 loop: CASSWGQTYEQYF. The CDR3 DNA reads as TGTGCCAGCAGCTGGGGACAGACTTACGAGCAGTACTTC. The gene calls are TRBV7-9 and TRBJ2-7; 7 nucleotides align to TRBD1. The CDR3 is 13 residues long. Germline V lookup: CDR1 SEHNR, CDR2 FQNEAQ (reference sequence). The V gene end was trimmed by 4 bases and the J gene end by 4 bases; junction bases not matched to a gene: 4.

The CDR3 spells CASSPDGYNEQFF. CDR3 bases: TGCGCCAGCAGCCCCGACGGATACAATGAGCAGTTCTTC. The rearrangement joins TRBV5-1 to TRBJ2-1; D is ambiguous. Trimming cost V 4 bases and J 4 bases, with 9 bases left between them. Germline loops: CDR1 SGHRS, CDR2 YFSETQ. The CDR3 sequence is 13 residues long.

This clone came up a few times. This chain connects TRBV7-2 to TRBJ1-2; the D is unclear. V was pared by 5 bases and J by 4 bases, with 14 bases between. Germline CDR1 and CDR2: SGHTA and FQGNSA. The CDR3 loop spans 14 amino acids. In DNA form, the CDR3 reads TGTGCCAGCAGCCCTAGCCTGTCGGGCTATGGCTACACCTTC. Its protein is CASSPSLSGYGYTF.

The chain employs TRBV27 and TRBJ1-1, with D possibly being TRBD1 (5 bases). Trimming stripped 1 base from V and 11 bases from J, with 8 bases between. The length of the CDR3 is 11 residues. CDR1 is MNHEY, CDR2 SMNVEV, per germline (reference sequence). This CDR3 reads CASSLWGRAFF. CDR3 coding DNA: TGTGCCAGCAGTTTATGGGGCAGGGCTTTCTTT.

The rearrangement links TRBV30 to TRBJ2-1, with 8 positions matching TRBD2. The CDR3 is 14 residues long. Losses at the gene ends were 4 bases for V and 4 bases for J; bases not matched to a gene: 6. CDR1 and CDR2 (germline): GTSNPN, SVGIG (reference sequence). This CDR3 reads CAWKAGAGYNEQFF. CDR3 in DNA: TGTGCCTGGAAAGCGGGAGCAGGGTACAATGAGCAGTTCTTC.

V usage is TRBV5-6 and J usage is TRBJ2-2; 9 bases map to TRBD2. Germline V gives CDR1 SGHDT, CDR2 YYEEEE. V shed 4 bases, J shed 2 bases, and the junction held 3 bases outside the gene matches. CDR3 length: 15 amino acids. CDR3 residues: CASSASGINTGELFF. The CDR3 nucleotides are TGTGCCAGCAGCGCTAGCGGGATTAACACCGGGGAGCTGTTTTTT.

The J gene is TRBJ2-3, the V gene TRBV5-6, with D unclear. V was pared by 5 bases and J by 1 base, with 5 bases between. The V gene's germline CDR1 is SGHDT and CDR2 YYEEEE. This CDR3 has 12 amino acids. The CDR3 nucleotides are TGTGCCAGCAGTATTGGCACAGATACGCAGTATTTT. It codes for CASSIGTDTQYF.

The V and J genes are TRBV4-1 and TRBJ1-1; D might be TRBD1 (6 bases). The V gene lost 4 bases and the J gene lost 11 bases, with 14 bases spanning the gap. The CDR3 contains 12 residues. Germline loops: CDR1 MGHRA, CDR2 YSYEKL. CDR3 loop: CASSPPTGGAFF. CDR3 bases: TGCGCCAGCAGCCCGCCGACAGGAGGGGCTTTCTTT.

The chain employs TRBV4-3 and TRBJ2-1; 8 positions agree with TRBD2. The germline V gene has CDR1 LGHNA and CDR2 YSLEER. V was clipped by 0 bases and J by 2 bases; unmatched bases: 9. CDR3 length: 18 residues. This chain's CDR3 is CASSQDGPASGPYNEQFF. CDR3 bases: TGCGCCAGCAGCCAAGATGGGCCGGCTAGCGGGCCCTACAATGAGCAGTTCTTC.

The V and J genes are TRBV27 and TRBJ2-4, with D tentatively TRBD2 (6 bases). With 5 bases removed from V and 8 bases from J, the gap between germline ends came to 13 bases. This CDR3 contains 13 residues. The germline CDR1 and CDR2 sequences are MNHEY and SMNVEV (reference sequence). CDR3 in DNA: TGTGCCAGCAGTCGGATCCCGGGGGACATTCAGTACTTC. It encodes CASSRIPGDIQYF.

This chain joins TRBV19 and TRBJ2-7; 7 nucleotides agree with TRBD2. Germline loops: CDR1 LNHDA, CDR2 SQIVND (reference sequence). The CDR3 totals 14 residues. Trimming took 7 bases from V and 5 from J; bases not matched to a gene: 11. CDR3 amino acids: CASKVPGGSNEQYF. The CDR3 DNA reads TGTGCCAGTAAGGTCCCTGGCGGGAGCAACGAGCAGTACTTC.